The clone carrying this TCR beta chain was picked up one time. This record belongs to a study of technical replicates of blood from a few donors. The assay was immunoSEQ multiplex PCR, and TCRdb's table has in-frame clones only and misses some. The table includes more than 70,000 clones, over 80% detected once. CDR1 and CDR2 from the germline V gene are MDHEN and SYDVKM. Trimming took 5 bases from V and 5 from J, leaving 4 bases between them. The CDR3 length is 11 residues. This rearrangement joins TRBV28 to TRBJ2-1; D ambiguous. The sequence came from a human donor in good health. The sample was T cells isolated from PBMCs. Here the CDR3 DNA reads TGTGCCAGCAGTGGCAACAATGAGCAGTTCTTC. This gives the protein CASSGNNEQFF.